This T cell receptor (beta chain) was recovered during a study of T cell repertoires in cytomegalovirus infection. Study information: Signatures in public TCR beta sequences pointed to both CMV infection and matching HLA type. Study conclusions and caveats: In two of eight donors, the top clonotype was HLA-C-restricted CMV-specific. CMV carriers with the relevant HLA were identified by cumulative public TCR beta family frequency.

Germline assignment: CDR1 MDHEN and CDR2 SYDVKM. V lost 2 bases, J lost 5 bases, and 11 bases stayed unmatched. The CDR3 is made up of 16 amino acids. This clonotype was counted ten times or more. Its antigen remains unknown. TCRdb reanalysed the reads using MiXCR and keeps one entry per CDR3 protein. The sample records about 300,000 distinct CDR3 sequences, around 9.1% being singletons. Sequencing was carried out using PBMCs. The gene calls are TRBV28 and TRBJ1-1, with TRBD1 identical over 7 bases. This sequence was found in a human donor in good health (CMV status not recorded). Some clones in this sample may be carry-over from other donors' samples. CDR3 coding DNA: TGTGCCAGCAGTTTAGCCACAGGGGTAGGGGTAACTGAAGCTTTCTTT. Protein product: CASSLATGVGVTEAFF.